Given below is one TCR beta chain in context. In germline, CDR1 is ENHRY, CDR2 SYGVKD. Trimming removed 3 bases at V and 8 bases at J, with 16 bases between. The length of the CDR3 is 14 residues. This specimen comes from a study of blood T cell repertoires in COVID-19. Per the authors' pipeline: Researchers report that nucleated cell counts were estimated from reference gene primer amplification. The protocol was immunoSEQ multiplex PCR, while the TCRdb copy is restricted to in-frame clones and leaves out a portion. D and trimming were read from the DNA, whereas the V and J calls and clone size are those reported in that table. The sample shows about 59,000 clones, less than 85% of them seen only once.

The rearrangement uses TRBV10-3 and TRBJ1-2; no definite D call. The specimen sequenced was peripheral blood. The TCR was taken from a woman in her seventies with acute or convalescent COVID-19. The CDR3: CAISDRSLSPGYTF. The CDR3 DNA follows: TGTGCCATCAGTGATCGGAGCTTATCGCCAGGCTACACCTTC.